These T cell receptor beta chains were read from a single sample in a study of control samples from healthy donors and cancer patients. Sequencing used immunoSEQ multiplex PCR; TCRdb keeps in-frame clones, though not all of them. The sample lists roughly 100,000 clones; 83% were seen once. The source material was blood. Receptor source: a woman in her forties or fifties in good health. Both conserved end residues are part of each CDR3. The D gene is left open where the match is weak. Expanded clones are given a class, and other clones once, few, many or no size at all.

J gene,V gene,clone size,D gene,CDR3 DNA,CDR3 protein
TRBJ2-2,TRBV2,-,-,TGTGCCAGCATCAGAGGGAGGACAGCGAACACCGGGGAGCTGTTTTTT,CASIRGRTANTGELFF
TRBJ1-5,TRBV5-5,-,-,TGTGCCAGCAGCTCGGGGACCTCAGGTTTCAATCAGCCCCAGCATTTT,CASSSGTSGFNQPQHF
TRBJ1-1,TRBV3-1/TRBV3-2,many,-,TGTGCCAGCAGCCAGGGCGCCACTGAAGCTTTCTTT,CASSQGATEAFF
TRBJ2-7,TRBV12-3/TRBV12-4,-,-,TGTGCCAGCAGGGGGGGAACCTACGAGCAGTACTTC,CASRGGTYEQYF
TRBJ2-1,TRBV5-4,-,TRBD2,TGTGCCAGCAGCTTGAAAAAGCGGGAGACCGTCAATGAGCAGTTCTTC,CASSLKKRETVNEQFF
TRBJ1-4,TRBV11-2,-,-,TGTGCCAGCAGACGGGGGAGTAATGAAAAACTGTTTTTT,CASRRGSNEKLFF
TRBJ1-4,TRBV6-2/TRBV6-3,-,-,TGTGCCAGCAGCCGACCTCGGACAGTTAATGAAAAACTGTTTTTT,CASSRPRTVNEKLFF
TRBJ2-3,TRBV25-1,few,-,TGTGCCAGCAGTGATTTAGTGCAGGGGCGCGATACGCAGTATTTT,CASSDLVQGRDTQYF
TRBJ2-7,TRBV15,-,TRBD2,TGTGCCACCAGACTGTCCAGGGACTACTCCTACGAGCAGTACTTC,CATRLSRDYSYEQYF
TRBJ1-3,TRBV18,-,-,TGTGCCAGCTCACCCAGTGCGGGGGCTGGAAACACCATATATTTT,CASSPSAGAGNTIYF
TRBJ2-7,TRBV23-1,-,TRBD2,TGCGCCTACGCGGGGGAACCACCAACCTACGAGCAGTACTTC,CAYAGEPPTYEQYF
TRBJ1-1,TRBV7-2,-,-,TGTGCCAGCAGCTTAATTTTGTACACTGAAGCTTTCTTT,CASSLILYTEAFF
TRBJ1-2,TRBV11-1,-,-,TGTGCCAGCAGCTTAGGAAGCCATGGCTACACCTTC,CASSLGSHGYTF
TRBJ1-1,TRBV4-3,-,-,TGCGCCAGCAGCCAAGATGAGACAGAGAACACTGAAGCTTTCTTT,CASSQDETENTEAFF
TRBJ2-7,TRBV5-5,-,-,TGTGCCAGCAGCTTGGTAGGTCGTTCCTACGAGCAGTACTTC,CASSLVGRSYEQYF
TRBJ1-3,TRBV4-3,-,TRBD1,TGCGCCAGCAGCCAAGATAGACAGGGGATTTCAAACACCATATATTTT,CASSQDRQGISNTIYF
TRBJ2-5,TRBV5-6,-,TRBD1,TGTGCCAGCAGCTCCAGGGACAGGGGGGGGGAAGAGACCCAGTACTTC,CASSSRDRGGEETQYF
TRBJ2-3,TRBV7-9,-,-,TGTGCCAGCAGCTTAGCGGGAACCACAGATACGCAGTATTTT,CASSLAGTTDTQYF
TRBJ2-1,TRBV9,-,-,TGTGCCAGCAGGGCCGTGGGGGGGCCATACAATGAGCAGTTCTTC,CASRAVGGPYNEQFF
TRBJ2-1,TRBV5-4,-,TRBD1,TGTGCCAGCAGAAGACAGGGGGCTAGCTATGAGCAGTTCTTC,CASRRQGASYEQFF
TRBJ1-4,TRBV28,-,-,TGTGCCAGCAGTTTAATCTCTTATACAACTAATGAAAAACTGTTTTTT,CASSLISYTTNEKLFF
TRBJ1-1,TRBV5-4,-,-,TGTGCCAGCAGCATAGGGGGTTCGGGCCCTAAGAACACTGAAGCTTTCTTT,CASSIGGSGPKNTEAFF
TRBJ2-7,TRBV6-9,-,-,TGTGCCAGCAGTTATAGGGACGAGCAGTACTTC,CASSYRDEQYF
TRBJ2-6,TRBV3-1/TRBV3-2,-,-,TGTGCCAGCAGCCAACGTCGACAGCCTAGGGCTGGGGCCAACGTCCTGACTTTC,CASSQRRQPRAGANVLTF
TRBJ2-5,TRBV5-6,-,TRBD1,TGTGCCAGCAGCTTCCGGGGACAGGGATGGGAAGAGACCCAGTACTTC,CASSFRGQGWEETQYF
TRBJ1-1,TRBV5-4,-,-,TGTGCCAGCAGCGCAAGAACGAACACTGAAGCTTTCTTT,CASSARTNTEAFF
TRBJ2-1,TRBV11-3,-,-,TGTGCCAGCAGCTACAAAGGGAGCTCCTACAATGAGCAGTTCTTC,CASSYKGSSYNEQFF
TRBJ1-5,TRBV4-3,-,-,TGCGCCAGCAGCCAGGGGACTGCCAGCAATCAGCCCCAGCATTTT,CASSQGTASNQPQHF
TRBJ2-7,TRBV27,-,-,TGTGCCAGCAGTTCGAGTCGGGCAGGGGCGGCCTACGAGCAGTACTTC,CASSSSRAGAAYEQYF
TRBJ1-6,TRBV13,-,-,TGTGCCAGCCACAGCTTGGGCAATTCACCCCTCCACTTT,CASHSLGNSPLHF
TRBJ2-1,TRBV7-9,-,TRBD2,TGTGCCAGCAGCTTAGGGGGTAGCGGGGTTCGACACAATGAGCAGTTCTTC,CASSLGGSGVRHNEQFF
TRBJ2-5,TRBV7-9,-,-,TGTGCCAGCAGCTTAGGACTCGGGTTAGAGACCCAGTACTTC,CASSLGLGLETQYF
TRBJ2-7,TRBV5-4,few,TRBD2,TGTGCCAGCAGCCAGCCCTCTGCGGGAGGCCACGAGCAGTACTTC,CASSQPSAGGHEQYF
TRBJ2-2,TRBV19,few,TRBD2,TGTGCCAGTAGAAGGGGCGGGGGGGGCACCGGGGAGCTGTTTTTT,CASRRGGGGTGELFF
TRBJ2-7,TRBV12-3/TRBV12-4,-,-,TGTGCCAGCAGTTCGAGGGGCGAGCAGTACTTC,CASSSRGEQYF
TRBJ1-1,TRBV7-2,-,-,TGTGCCAGCAGCTTAGGCGTAAGGGCGAGAGCTTTCTTT,CASSLGVRARAFF
TRBJ2-7,TRBV3-1/TRBV3-2,once,-,TGTGCCAGCAGCCAAGATTGGGGGAGCTCCTACGAGCAGTACTTC,CASSQDWGSSYEQYF
TRBJ1-6,TRBV6-2/TRBV6-3,-,-,TGTGCCAGCAGTTACATACCAGATTCACCCCTCCACTTT,CASSYIPDSPLHF
TRBJ2-3,TRBV6-6,-,TRBD2,TGTGCCAGCAGCCACAGCGGGGCCAGCACAGATACGCAGTATTTT,CASSHSGASTDTQYF
TRBJ1-3,TRBV3-1/TRBV3-2,-,-,TGTGCCAGCAGCCTGAGCTCTGGAAACACCATATATTTT,CASSLSSGNTIYF
TRBJ2-5,TRBV2,few,-,TGTGCCAGCAGTGGCGGGCGGGGAGCGATCCAAGAGACCCAGTACTTC,CASSGGRGAIQETQYF
TRBJ2-3,TRBV7-3,-,TRBD2,TGTGCCAGCAGCCCTAGCGGGGGAACCGTTACGCAGTATTTT,CASSPSGGTVTQYF
TRBJ1-6,TRBV9,-,-,TGTGCCAGCAGCGTCTCGATAGGACATAATTCACCCCTCCACTTT,CASSVSIGHNSPLHF
TRBJ1-6,TRBV5-1,few,-,TGCGCCAGCAGCTTGGCACAGGGTATTGGAAATTCACCCCTCCACTTT,CASSLAQGIGNSPLHF
TRBJ1-5,TRBV19,few,-,TGTGCCAGTAGATTAATGGGGGGCATCAATCAGCCCCAGCATTTT,CASRLMGGINQPQHF
TRBJ1-5,TRBV6-2/TRBV6-3,-,TRBD1,TGTGCCAGCAGTCTCGGACAGGGTTTCCGTCAGCCCCAGCATTTT,CASSLGQGFRQPQHF
TRBJ2-2,TRBV7-2,-,-,TGTGCCAGCAGCCCTCGCCGGGAAACGAACACCGGGGAGCTGTTTTTT,CASSPRRETNTGELFF
TRBJ2-2,TRBV7-8,-,TRBD2,TGTGCCAGCAGCCCAAAAAGACTAGCTGTCTCCGGGGAGCTGTTTTTT,CASSPKRLAVSGELFF
TRBJ1-1,TRBV19,-,-,TGTGCCAGCAGGAAAATAGGACGGAGCAGTTTGAACACTGAAGCTTTCTTT,CASRKIGRSSLNTEAFF
TRBJ1-5,TRBV28,-,-,TGTGCCAGCAGTTCCCCCAGCTCACCCACGACGATTAGCAATCAGCCCCAGCATTTT,CASSSPSSPTTISNQPQHF
TRBJ2-2,TRBV4-1,once,-,TGCGCCAGCAGCCAAGATCCAGGACTCAACACCGGGGAGCTGTTTTTT,CASSQDPGLNTGELFF
TRBJ1-2,TRBV7-8,-,TRBD1,TGTGCCAGCAGCGCTACAGGGGTTAATATTGGCTACACCTTC,CASSATGVNIGYTF
TRBJ2-7,TRBV5-6,-,-,TGTGCCAGCAGCTTGGTTTCAGGGTCGCACGAGCAGTACTTC,CASSLVSGSHEQYF
TRBJ2-3,TRBV5-1,-,TRBD2,TGCGCCAGCAGCCCCCTAGCGGAGCGCACAGATACGCAGTATTTT,CASSPLAERTDTQYF